One and the same sample provided the 12 T cell receptor beta chains below, sequenced in a study of T-cell reconstitution after alpha-beta-depleted transplantation in children. Unique molecular identifiers were used in preparing the TCRbeta library. TCRdb called the PCR reads again in MiXCR, with one record for every CDR3 protein. The table includes around 700,000 distinct CDR3 sequences, 10% to 15% detected once. This sample comprised PBMCs, obtained before TCRalphabeta/CD19-depleted stem cell transplant. The origin of the receptors is a girl aged 2 to 10 with congenital amegakaryocytic thrombocytopenia, due to receive a stem cell transplant.

In this sample, this clonotype turned up many times. This chain joins TRBV29-1 and TRBJ1-1; no clear D. V gave up 4 bases and J gave up 1 base, with 13 bases separating them. This CDR3 spans 14 amino acids. The germline V gene encodes CDR1 SQVTM and CDR2 ANQGSEA. The DNA of the CDR3 is TGCAGCGTTGGGGCGGCAGGAACGAACACTGAAGCTTTCTTT. It is translated as CSVGAAGTNTEAFF. Supplemented by reference TRBV29-1 and TRBJ1-1, the full variable domain reads SAVISQKPSRDICQRGTSLTIQCQVDSQVTMMFWYRQQPGQSLTLIATANQGSEATYESGFVIDKFPISRPNLTFSTLTVSNMSPEDSSIYLCSVGAAGTNTEAFFGQGTRLTVV.

The table lists this clonotype with many counts. V and J are TRBV5-1 and TRBJ2-2; D remains ambiguous. The CDR3 covers 14 residues. Germline-derived CDR1 and CDR2 are SGHRS and YFSETQ. Trimming took off 0 bases at V and 5 bases at J, with 8 bases between the two ends. Here the CDR3 reads CASSLGPGTGELFF. The DNA of the CDR3 is TGCGCCAGCAGCTTGGGGCCCGGGACCGGGGAGCTGTTTTTT.

This clonotype was detected ten times or more. The chain employs TRBV5-6 and TRBJ2-1, with D uncertain. The V gene lost 0 bases and the J gene lost 5 bases, with 18 bases spanning the gap. This CDR3 is built from 17 residues. Germline values: CDR1 SGHDT, CDR2 YYEEEE. This CDR3 is CASSLARAPLFDNEQFF. In DNA form, the CDR3 reads TGTGCCAGCAGCTTGGCTCGGGCACCTCTTTTCGACAATGAGCAGTTCTTC.

This clonotype was counted only a few times. J is TRBJ2-1 and V is TRBV4-1; D is possibly TRBD2 (6 bases). CDR3 length: 16 residues. CDR1 MGHRA and CDR2 YSYEKL come from the germline V gene. Trimming shortened V by 4 bases and J by 2 bases, and 15 bases separated the two germline ends. The CDR3 DNA follows: TGCGCCAGCAGCCCATCGGGACTCAAAGCCTACAATGAGCAGTTCTTC. As protein: CASSPSGLKAYNEQFF.

The J gene is TRBJ2-4, the V gene TRBV29-1, with D perhaps TRBD2 (5 bases). Germline CDR1 and CDR2: SQVTM and ANQGSEA. This CDR3 contains 14 residues. Trimming shortened V by 1 base and J by 0 bases, and 7 bases separated the two germline ends. The DNA of the CDR3 is TGCAGCGTTGAAGCCCGGGAAGCCAAAAACATTCAGTACTTC. Translated: CSVEAREAKNIQYF. The variable domain in full, with the rest retrieved from reference TRBV29-1 and TRBJ2-4, is SAVISQKPSRDICQRGTSLTIQCQVDSQVTMMFWYRQQPGQSLTLIATANQGSEATYESGFVIDKFPISRPNLTFSTLTVSNMSPEDSSIYLCSVEAREAKNIQYFGAGTRLSVL.

This clonotype was counted at least ten times. The V and J genes are TRBV5-1 and TRBJ1-1; D gene unclear. The length of the CDR3 is 14 residues. V was shortened by 4 bases and J by 1 base, with 11 bases between the two germline ends. Germline-derived CDR1 and CDR2 are SGHRS and YFSETQ. DNA of the CDR3: TGCGCCAGCAGCAGCGGACGGCCGAACACTGAAGCTTTCTTT. This gives the protein CASSSGRPNTEAFF. Full variable domain (rest looked up from reference TRBV5-1 and TRBJ1-1): KAGVTQTPRYLIKTRGQQVTLSCSPISGHRSVSWYQQTPGQGLQFLFEYFSETQRNKGNFPGRFSGRQFSNSRSEMNVSTLELGDSALYLCASSSGRPNTEAFFGQGTRLTVV.

The chain joins TRBV20-1 to TRBJ2-2; weak D call: TRBD2 (5 bases). V lost 3 bases, J lost 7 bases, and 9 bases lay in between. Per germline, CDR1 DFQATT and CDR2 SNEGSKA (reference sequence). CDR3 size: 12 residues. The CDR3 coding sequence is TGCAGTGCTAGGGACTTTATCGGGGAGCTGTTTTTT. It specifies CSARDFIGELFF.

This clonotype was picked up a small number of times. The J gene is TRBJ1-2, the V gene TRBV7-6, with 8 bases that match TRBD1. V lost 2 bases, J lost 6 bases, and 11 bases stayed unmatched. The CDR3 is 16 residues long. Germline V gene data show CDR1 as SGHVS and CDR2 as FNYEAQ. CDR3 amino acids: CASSLTGQALHDGYTF. DNA of the CDR3: TGTGCCAGCAGCTTAACGGGACAGGCGCTTCACGATGGCTACACCTTC.

This clonotype has a count of ten or more. The rearrangement joins TRBV5-1 to TRBJ1-5; the match to TRBD1 covers 7 bases. The CDR3 length is 14 residues. Germline CDR1 reads SGHRS; CDR2 reads YFSETQ. With 1 base clipped from V and 6 bases from J, the junction kept 4 bases outside the gene matches. CDR3 bases: TGCGCCAGCAGCTTGTCAGGGGGGACTCAGCCCCAGCATTTT. It codes for CASSLSGGTQPQHF.

This clonotype appeared many times. This chain uses TRBV5-1 with TRBJ2-1; 10 bases are a match to TRBD2. J lost 4 bases, V lost 4 bases, and 8 bases had no gene match. The CDR3 is made up of 16 amino acids. Germline assignment: CDR1 SGHRS and CDR2 YFSETQ. CDR3 nucleotides: TGCGCCAGCAGCCCCGCGGCGACTAGCGGGTACAATGAGCAGTTCTTC. Amino acid sequence: CASSPAATSGYNEQFF.

This clonotype was observed at least ten times. The CDR3, as DNA: TGTGCCAGCACCCTTCGTAGGGGTGGCAGAGAGCAGTACTTC. Its translation is CASTLRRGGREQYF. This chain links TRBV12-3 or TRBV12-4 with TRBJ2-7; maybe TRBD1 (5 bases). V lost 7 bases and J 7 bases, leaving 20 bases between the germline ends. This CDR3 comprises 14 residues.

In its sample, this clonotype was seen a few times. The chain combines TRBV5-8 with TRBJ1-5, with a tentative D call TRBD1 (6 bases). The CDR3 runs to 15 residues. Trimming removed 4 bases at V and 5 bases at J, with 16 bases between. Germline loops: CDR1 SGHTS, CDR2 YDEGEE. The CDR3 nucleotides are TGTGCCAGCAGCCCAGACCCCAGGGGCGATCAGCCCCAGCATTTT. Amino acid sequence: CASSPDPRGDQPQHF.